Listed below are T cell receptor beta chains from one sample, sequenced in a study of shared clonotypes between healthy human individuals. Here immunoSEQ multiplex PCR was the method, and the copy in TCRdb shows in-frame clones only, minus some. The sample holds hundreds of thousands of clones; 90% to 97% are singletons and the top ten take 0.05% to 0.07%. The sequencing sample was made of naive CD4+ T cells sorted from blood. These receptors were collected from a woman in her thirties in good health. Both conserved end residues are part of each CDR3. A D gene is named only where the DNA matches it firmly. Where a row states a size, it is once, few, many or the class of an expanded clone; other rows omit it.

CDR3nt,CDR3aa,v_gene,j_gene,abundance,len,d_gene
TGCGCCAGCAGAGGGGACAGGGCGCGTTTAGGGGCAGCTTTCTTT,CASRGDRARLGAAFF,TRBV5-1,TRBJ1-1,.,15,TRBD1
TGTGCCAGCAGCTCAAGGACTAGCGGGAGTCACGAGCAGTACTTC,CASSSRTSGSHEQYF,TRBV7-8,TRBJ2-7,.,15,TRBD2
TGTGCCAGTAGCCGGTCGTCCTACAATGAGCAGTTCTTC,CASSRSSYNEQFF,TRBV19,TRBJ2-1,.,13,.
TGCGCCAGCAGCCCCTCAGGGACAGAGAATCAGCCCCAGCATTTT,CASSPSGTENQPQHF,TRBV5-1,TRBJ1-5,.,15,TRBD1
TGTGCCAGCAGTTTGACAGGGAACTTCTATGGCTACACCTTC,CASSLTGNFYGYTF,TRBV27,TRBJ1-2,.,14,TRBD1
TGTGCCAGCAGTTTTGGCAGCTCTGGAAACACCATATATTTT,CASSFGSSGNTIYF,TRBV28,TRBJ1-3,.,14,.
TGTGCCAGCTCACCATTTGGACAGGGGAACACTGAAGCTTTCTTT,CASSPFGQGNTEAFF,TRBV18,TRBJ1-1,.,15,TRBD1
TGTGCCAGCAGAGGGACAGGGGCCGGCGAGCAGTACTTC,CASRGTGAGEQYF,TRBV6-5,TRBJ2-7,.,13,TRBD1
TGTGCCAGCAGTGAAAGGACTAGCGGAAAATACAATGAGCAGTTCTTC,CASSERTSGKYNEQFF,TRBV7-8,TRBJ2-1,few,16,TRBD2
TGTGCCACGGGCAGACAGAACACCGGGGAGCTGTTTTTT,CATGRQNTGELFF,TRBV7-3,TRBJ2-2,.,13,.
TGCGCCAGCAGCCAAGGGATCGGGTCTAGCGGCTCCTACGAGCAGTACTTC,CASSQGIGSSGSYEQYF,TRBV4-1,TRBJ2-7,.,17,TRBD2
TGTGCCAGCAGCTCCCGGGACAGGGGAAACGAGCAGTACTTC,CASSSRDRGNEQYF,TRBV11-3,TRBJ2-7,once,14,TRBD1
TGTGCCAGCAGAAGTTTGGACTGGGTGAATCAGCCCCAGCATTTT,CASRSLDWVNQPQHF,TRBV28,TRBJ1-5,.,15,.
TGCGCCAGCAGCTTGGCCCTGTGGGCTGGGGGCTACGAGCAGTACTTC,CASSLALWAGGYEQYF,TRBV5-1,TRBJ2-7,.,16,.
TGTGCCATCAGTGGGACAGGACTCCAAGAGACCCAGTACTTC,CAISGTGLQETQYF,TRBV10-3,TRBJ2-5,.,14,TRBD1
TGTGCCAGCAGCATAACCGGGGCAGGGGTTGAAAAACTGTTTTTT,CASSITGAGVEKLFF,TRBV7-9,TRBJ1-4,.,15,.
TGTGCCAGCAGCCAAGGTAACAGTTACTACTCCTACGAGCAGTACTTC,CASSQGNSYYSYEQYF,TRBV4-2,TRBJ2-7,.,16,.
TGTGCCAGCAGACCGGGACAGGAGTTTCACGAGCAGTACTTC,CASRPGQEFHEQYF,TRBV28,TRBJ2-7,.,14,TRBD1
TGTGCCAGCAGTTTATCTCCAGGGGACACTGAAGCTTTCTTT,CASSLSPGDTEAFF,TRBV27,TRBJ1-1,many,14,.
TGTGCCAGCACCGATGGGACGTTCAGCTCCTACGAGCAGTACTTC,CASTDGTFSSYEQYF,TRBV2,TRBJ2-7,.,15,.
TGTGCCAGCAGCCTACCCGGTCCCTACGAGCAGTACTTC,CASSLPGPYEQYF,TRBV28,TRBJ2-7,.,13,.
TGTGCCAGCAGACTCGGAAACACCATATATTTT,CASRLGNTIYF,TRBV11-2,TRBJ1-3,.,11,.
TGTGCCAGCAGTTTGTGGCAGGGGGGGCATGAGCAGTTCTTC,CASSLWQGGHEQFF,TRBV25-1,TRBJ2-1,.,14,.
TGTGCCAGCAGTAATTTTCCCTCCTACGAGCAGTACTTC,CASSNFPSYEQYF,TRBV27,TRBJ2-7,.,13,.
TGTGCCAGCAGCTTAGGGTTACGGACACACACCGGGGAGCTGTTTTTT,CASSLGLRTHTGELFF,TRBV11-2,TRBJ2-2,.,16,.
TGCGCCAGCAGCCTCAAACGGTGGGCTAGAAAGAACACCGGGGAGCTGTTTTTT,CASSLKRWARKNTGELFF,TRBV4-1,TRBJ2-2,.,18,.
TGTGCCAGCAGTCTAGGGACTAGCGGGAGCACCTACGAGCAGTACTTC,CASSLGTSGSTYEQYF,TRBV28,TRBJ2-7,.,16,TRBD2
TGTGCCAGCAGCCCCCGACAGGTAACCTACGAGCAGTACTTC,CASSPRQVTYEQYF,TRBV9,TRBJ2-7,.,14,.
TGTGCCAGCAGCCAAACAGACAGGAACACCGGGGAGCTGTTTTTT,CASSQTDRNTGELFF,TRBV14,TRBJ2-2,.,15,.
TGTGCCAGCAGAGTCACAGGGGACCCCTCCTACGAGCAGTACTTC,CASRVTGDPSYEQYF,TRBV6-6,TRBJ2-7,.,15,TRBD1